This TCR beta chain was sequenced for a study of CD8 T cells in ankylosing spondylitis. The study, taken as a whole, reports: A motif of roughly 8 highly homologous TCR beta variants was seen as apparently characteristic of ankylosing spondylitis blood.

Trimming took 0 bases from V and 5 from J; bases not matched to a gene: 5. This CDR3 region has 15 residues. Germline values: CDR1 LGHNA, CDR2 YNFKEQ. This clonotype was counted ten times or more. Its antigen is not known. TCRdb re-called the 5' RACE reads through MiXCR, storing one row per CDR3 protein. The sample shows roughly 700,000 distinct CDR3 sequences, 15% to 20% of them seen only once. The sample comprised blood, either unsorted or a sorted T cell fraction (not recorded which). This TCR came from a male donor with ankylosing spondylitis. V is TRBV4-2 and J is TRBJ2-3, with 7 nucleotides matching TRBD1. In DNA form, the CDR3 reads TGTGCCAGCAGCCAAGATTTACAGGGGAGAGATACGCAGTATTTT. Translation gives CASSQDLQGRDTQYF.